A single sample is the source of the 15 T cell receptor beta chains below, sequenced in a study of radiation and T cells in renal cell carcinoma. As to time point: blood 2 weeks post-SBRT. Treatment in this sample: 15 Gy SBRT to primary tumor, nephrectomy 4 weeks later. Produced via immunoSEQ multiplex PCR; TCRdb's table is partial and in-frame only. The sample holds 65,000 to 80,000 clones, 86% seen once. This sample comprised blood, obtained from a patient whose treatment included radiotherapy and nephrectomy. All receptors come from a woman in her 50s with renal cell carcinoma.

The rearrangement joins TRBV5-5 to TRBJ2-5; D perhaps matches TRBD1 (5 bases). Germline CDR1 reads SGHKS; CDR2 reads YYEKEE (reference sequence). V was trimmed by 3 bases and J by 2 bases, leaving 23 bases between them. The CDR3 runs to 18 residues. CDR3 DNA sequence: TGTGCCAGCAGCTCCAGGAGTTTAATCAGGGATGGGCAAGAGACCCAGTACTTC. Amino acid sequence: CASSSRSLIRDGQETQYF. Supplemented by reference TRBV5-5 and TRBJ2-5, the full variable domain reads DAGVTQSPTHLIKTRGQQVTLRCSPISGHKSVSWYQQVLGQGPQFIFQYYEKEERGRGNFPDRFSARQFPNYSSELNVNALLLGDSALYLCASSSRSLIRDGQETQYFGPGTRLLVL.

The chain uses TRBV9 and TRBJ2-3; D not resolved. The CDR3 sequence is 14 residues long. Trimming stripped 7 bases from V and 4 bases from J, with 16 bases between. Germline lookup yields CDR1 SGDLS and CDR2 YYNGEE. The CDR3 loop reads CASGNQVSPDTQYF. CDR3 nucleotide sequence: TGTGCCAGCGGAAATCAGGTTTCTCCAGATACGCAGTATTTT.

CDR3 in DNA: TGTGCCAGCAGTGTGGGATCGGGGGGCTACACCTTC. Encoded protein: CASSVGSGGYTF. This chain joins TRBV25-1 and TRBJ1-2; no clear D. The CDR3 runs to 12 residues. V gave up 4 bases and J gave up 8 bases, with 11 bases separating them. Germline CDR1 reads MGHDK; CDR2 reads SYGVNS.

The V call is TRBV28, the J call TRBJ2-7, with D uncertain. Trimming took 7 bases from V and 2 from J, leaving 9 bases between them. The CDR3 is 12 residues long. Germline values: CDR1 MDHEN, CDR2 SYDVKM. CDR3 coding DNA: TGTGCCAGCACAGCGAGCACCTACGAGCAGTACTTC. It specifies CASTASTYEQYF.

V gene TRBV5-6 combines with J gene TRBJ1-1; D is uncertain. This CDR3 is built from 16 residues. The V gene lost 1 base and the J gene lost 5 bases, with 18 bases spanning the gap. CDR1 is SGHDT and CDR2 is YYEEEE in the germline V gene. The DNA of the CDR3 is TGTGCCAGCAGCTTGAGATCGCGACTGAGAGGGACTGAAGCTTTCTTT. Translated: CASSLRSRLRGTEAFF. Full variable domain (missing parts from reference TRBV5-6 and TRBJ1-1): DAGVTQSPTHLIKTRGQQVTLRCSPKSGHDTVSWYQQALGQGPQFIFQYYEEEERQRGNFPDRFSGHQFPNYSSELNVNALLLGDSALYLCASSLRSRLRGTEAFFGQGTRLTVV.

The genes are TRBV7-8 and TRBJ2-7; a possible D gene is TRBD1 (6 bases). With 2 bases removed from V and 7 bases from J, the gap between germline ends came to 18 bases. The CDR3 spans 15 residues. The germline CDR1 and CDR2 sequences are SGHVS and FQNEAQ. The CDR3: CASSLSPSNRAEQYF. Written as DNA, the CDR3 is TGTGCCAGCAGCTTATCGCCGAGTAACAGGGCTGAGCAGTACTTC.

CDR3 residues: CASSALDRLYNEQFF. The CDR3, as DNA: TGTGCCAGCAGCGCCCTGGACCGGCTCTACAATGAGCAGTTCTTC. This chain uses TRBV13 with TRBJ2-1; D unresolved. Trimming left V 5 bases short and J 3 bases short, with 14 bases between. There are 15 residues in the CDR3. Per germline, CDR1 PRHDT and CDR2 FYEKMQ (reference sequence).

As for this clone: At one of its ends the junction is not consistent with the germline gene, which may arise from a read error. The rearrangement uses TRBV20-1 and TRBJ2-7, with TRBD1 matching 9 bases. The CDR3 length is 11 residues. Germline V lookup: CDR1 DFQATT, CDR2 SNEGSKA (reference sequence). The CDR3 DNA sequence: TGCAGTGCTAGAGGCGGGACAGGGAGTCACTTC. Protein product: CSARGGTGSHF.

This chain joins TRBV19 and TRBJ2-1, with 10 bases aligning to TRBD1. Losses at the gene ends were 6 bases for V and 9 bases for J; bases not matched to a gene: 8. Germline-derived CDR1 and CDR2 are LNHDA and SQIVND (reference sequence). The CDR3 has 14 amino acids. CDR3 sequence (DNA): TGTGCCAGTAGCCCCGGGACAGGGGCGGGTGAGCAGTTCTTC. Its translation: CASSPGTGAGEQFF. The full variable domain, with the rest looked up from reference TRBV19 and TRBJ2-1, is DGGITQSPKYLFRKEGQNVTLSCEQNLNHDAMYWYRQDPGQGLRLIYYSQIVNDFQKGDIAEGYSVSREKKESFPLTVTSAQKNPTAFYLCASSPGTGAGEQFFGPGTRLTVL.

The chain employs TRBV5-4 and TRBJ2-3; the match to TRBD1 covers 10 bases. The CDR3 spans 15 residues. CDR1 and CDR2 (germline): SGHNT, YYREEE (reference sequence). After removal of 4 bases from V and 4 bases from J, the junction contained 6 bases not matched to a gene. CDR3 nucleotides: TGTGCCAGCAGCCTGGACAGGGGGACGGCAGATACGCAGTATTTT. It translates to CASSLDRGTADTQYF.

The chain joins TRBV5-5 to TRBJ2-7; D gene ambiguous. This CDR3 is built from 14 residues. Germline loops: CDR1 SGHKS, CDR2 YYEKEE (reference sequence). V was trimmed by 5 bases and J by 0 bases, leaving 12 bases between them. The CDR3 DNA reads TGTGCCAGCAGAGGTTCAGCCTCCTCCTACGAGCAGTACTTC. It specifies CASRGSASSYEQYF. Full variable domain (outside the CDR3, taken from reference TRBV5-5 and TRBJ2-7): DAGVTQSPTHLIKTRGQQVTLRCSPISGHKSVSWYQQVLGQGPQFIFQYYEKEERGRGNFPDRFSARQFPNYSSELNVNALLLGDSALYLCASRGSASSYEQYFGPGTRLTVT.

The gene calls are TRBV5-1 and TRBJ2-7; a possible D gene is TRBD1 (5 bases). Germline loops: CDR1 SGHRS, CDR2 YFSETQ. V gave up 3 bases and J gave up 0 bases, with 13 bases separating them. The CDR3 runs 15 residues. CDR3 bases: TGCGCCAGCAGCTCCTCCCCAGGGAACTCCTACGAGCAGTACTTC. Its protein is CASSSSPGNSYEQYF.

The rearrangement joins TRBV7-2 to TRBJ1-4; 9 positions agree with TRBD1. V lost 5 bases and J lost 11; bases outside the gene matches: 12. Germline V gene sequence: CDR1 SGHTA, CDR2 FQGNSA. CDR3 length: 15 amino acids. CDR3 DNA sequence: TGTGCCAGCAGCCCCGTCGGGACAGGGTTTGGGAAACTGTTTTTT. Residues: CASSPVGTGFGKLFF.

This clone was seen just once. The chain recombines TRBV5-1 with TRBJ1-1, with TRBD1 matching 9 bases. From germline, CDR1 is SGHRS and CDR2 YFSETQ. After removal of 4 bases from V and 6 bases from J, the junction contained 10 bases not matched to a gene. This CDR3 spans 15 amino acids. CDR3: CASSLRTGASAEAFF. In nucleotides, the CDR3 is TGCGCCAGCAGCCTCCGGACAGGGGCGAGCGCTGAAGCTTTCTTT.

CDR3 bases: TGTGCCAGCCGTGAGGCAAGGCAGCCCCAGCATTTT. Translated, it gives CASREARQPQHF. The rearrangement uses TRBV27 and TRBJ1-5; no reliable D call. This CDR3 is built from 12 residues. The germline V gene has CDR1 MNHEY and CDR2 SMNVEV (reference sequence). With 8 bases removed from V and 7 bases from J, the gap between germline ends came to 12 bases.